Below, 8 T cell receptor beta chains from the same sample are listed, as sequenced in a study of beta chain features in type 1 diabetes. Study results and caveats: Type 1 diabetes patients had moderately but significantly shorter TCRB CDR3s in all four CD4+ subsets.

These receptors have no known antigen. All of the isolated RNA was reverse transcribed, so expressed TCRB transcripts were sequenced. Method: immunoSEQ multiplex PCR; TCRdb's copy keeps in-frame clones and lacks some. The sample lists about 52,000 clones; roughly two fifths were seen once. The material sequenced was Tregs from blood. Receptors were obtained from a man aged 25 to 45 with type 1 diabetes.

This clone was counted ten times or more. This chain joins TRBV11-1 and TRBJ2-5, with TRBD2 matching over 10 bases. CDR1 and CDR2 (germline): SGHAT, FQDESV (reference sequence). There are 17 residues in the CDR3. The trim removed 3 bases at V and 2 bases at J, leaving 9 bases unmatched. CDR3 residues: CASSLGLAYGEQETQYF. CDR3 bases: TGTGCCAGCAGCTTGGGACTAGCGTACGGGGAGCAAGAGACCCAGTACTTC.

This clone was detected a few times. This chain links TRBV7-2 with TRBJ2-2; no definite D call. V lost 5 bases and J 1 base, leaving 14 bases between the germline ends. The V gene's germline CDR1 is SGHTA and CDR2 FQGNSA. The CDR3 has 16 amino acids. CDR3 nucleotides: TGTGCCAGCAGCGCCCGCGGAGACTTGAACACCGGGGAGCTGTTTTTT. Translated, it gives CASSARGDLNTGELFF. Supplemented by reference TRBV7-2 and TRBJ2-2, the full variable domain reads GAGVSQSPSNKVTEKGKDVELRCDPISGHTALYWYRQSLGQGLEFLIYFQGNSAPDKSGLPSDRFSAERTGGSVSTLTIQRTQQEDSAVYLCASSARGDLNTGELFFGEGSRLTVL.

This sequence joins TRBV7-6 and TRBJ2-2, with 7 bases aligning to TRBD2. V lost 0 bases to trimming and J lost 10 bases; unmatched junction nucleotides: 5. Germline CDR1 is SGHVS and CDR2 is FNYEAQ. The CDR3 is made up of 14 amino acids. In nucleotides, the CDR3 is TGTGCCAGCAGCTTAGCGGCAGGGAGGGCGGAGCTGTTTTTT. Translated, it gives CASSLAAGRAELFF. The full variable domain, completed using reference TRBV7-6 and TRBJ2-2, is GAGVSQSPRYKVTKRGQDVALRCDPISGHVSLYWYRQALGQGPEFLTYFNYEAQQDKSGLPNDRFSAERPEGSISTLTIQRTEQRDSAMYRCASSLAAGRAELFFGEGSRLTVL.

This chain uses TRBV18 with TRBJ2-7; D is possibly TRBD1 (6 bases). Trimming left V 2 bases short and J 3 bases short, with 11 bases between. This CDR3 contains 14 residues. The germline V gene encodes CDR1 KGHSH and CDR2 LQKENI. The CDR3 nucleotides read TGTGCCAGCTCACCAACCGCACAGGGCTACGAGCAGTACTTC. This codes for CASSPTAQGYEQYF.

In its sample, this clone is medium-sized. V usage is TRBV19 and J usage is TRBJ1-5, with 7 bases that match TRBD1. This CDR3 is 14 amino acids long. The trim removed 5 bases at V and 2 bases at J, leaving 3 bases unmatched. Germline V gene data show CDR1 as LNHDA and CDR2 as SQIVND (reference sequence). The CDR3 DNA follows: TGTGCCAGTAGTCCGCAGGGGGGCAATCAGCCCCAGCATTTT. Translated, it gives CASSPQGGNQPQHF.

Here the CDR3 reads CASSPRLTGELFF. In DNA, the CDR3 is TGTGCCAGCAGTCCAAGACTAACCGGGGAGCTGTTTTTT. The chain employs TRBV28 and TRBJ2-2; D might be TRBD2 (5 bases). Trimming shortened V by 5 bases and J by 5 bases, and 9 bases separated the two germline ends. Germline V gene lookup returns CDR1 MDHEN and CDR2 SYDVKM. The CDR3 extends over 13 amino acids.

V is TRBV5-1 and J is TRBJ2-3, with D possibly matching TRBD2 (6 bases). The germline CDR1 and CDR2 sequences are SGHRS and YFSETQ. V lost 0 bases, J lost 3 bases, and 17 bases lay in between. CDR3 length: 17 residues. The CDR3 DNA reads as TGCGCCAGCAGCTTGGGCAGGGCGGGATTGGCTACAGATACGCAGTATTTT. Translated: CASSLGRAGLATDTQYF.

This clone was recorded only once. This chain links TRBV5-1 with TRBJ1-1, with D unresolved. Germline V gene sequence: CDR1 SGHRS, CDR2 YFSETQ. The V and J ends lost 6 bases and 1 base respectively, with 16 bases between them. The CDR3 is made up of 15 amino acids. The CDR3 DNA follows: TGCGCCAGCACCATTGGAGGGAAGGAGAACACTGAAGCTTTCTTT. Its protein product is CASTIGGKENTEAFF.